Listed here are 23 T cell receptor beta chains from one sample, sequenced in a study of blood T cell repertoires in COVID-19. Assay: immunoSEQ multiplex PCR; the TCRdb copy retains only in-frame clones and omits some. Among 200,000 to 250,000 clones, about 85% were seen once, and the ten largest hold roughly 10%. What was sequenced was peripheral blood. These receptors were obtained from a woman aged 45 to 65 with COVID-19, enrolled during active disease.

Only one count was recorded for this clone. The chain carries TRBV2 and TRBJ2-5, with 10 nucleotides matching TRBD2. The CDR3 runs 14 residues. Germline V gene sequence: CDR1 SNHLY, CDR2 FYNNEI. Trimming cost V 10 bases and J 4 bases; bases outside gene matches: 9. Here the CDR3 reads CATPGLASRETQYF. CDR3 coding DNA: TGTGCCACTCCGGGACTAGCGAGTAGAGAGACCCAGTACTTC. Supplemented by reference TRBV2 and TRBJ2-5, the full variable domain reads EPEVTQTPSHQVTQMGQEVILRCVPISNHLYFYWYRQILGQKVEFLVSFYNNEISEKSEIFDDQFSVERPDGSNFTLKIRSTKLEDSAMYFCATPGLASRETQYFGPGTRLLVL.

The table lists this clone with a few counts. The CDR3 reads CASSQDGKGSGGETQYF. The CDR3 DNA sequence: TGTGCCAGCAGCCAAGACGGAAAGGGTAGCGGGGGAGAGACCCAGTACTTC. The chain joins TRBV3-1 (or the pseudogene TRBV3-2) to TRBJ2-5; 9 nucleotides agree with TRBD2. The V gene's germline CDR1 is LGHDT and CDR2 YNNKEL (reference sequence). CDR3 size: 17 residues. The V gene end was trimmed by 0 bases and the J gene end by 4 bases; junction bases not matched to a gene: 9.

In nucleotides, the CDR3 is TGTGCCATCAGTGGGACAGGGCCCTCGGGAGGCTACACCTTC. Encoded protein: CAISGTGPSGGYTF. The rearrangement links TRBV10-3 to TRBJ1-2, with 8 bases fitting TRBD1. CDR1 and CDR2 (germline): ENHRY, SYGVKD. This CDR3 has 14 residues. Unmatched junction bases numbered 9, after V lost 4 bases and J lost 8 bases.

This clone was seen a handful of times. V usage is TRBV11-2 and J usage is TRBJ2-3, with D perhaps TRBD2 (5 bases). Germline V gene data show CDR1 as SGHAT and CDR2 as FQNNGV. The CDR3 contains 12 residues. V was pared by 6 bases and J by 4 bases, with 8 bases between. The CDR3 sequence is CASRGVADTQYF. The CDR3 nucleotides read TGTGCCAGCAGGGGAGTTGCAGATACGCAGTATTTT.

This clone was seen only a few times. The V gene is TRBV7-9, the J gene TRBJ1-5; 10 bases fit TRBD1. This CDR3 has 15 residues. V lost 1 base and J lost 7; bases outside the gene matches: 4. Germline-derived CDR1 and CDR2 are SEHNR and FQNEAQ (reference sequence). The CDR3 DNA reads as TGTGCCAGCAGCTTAGGGACAGGGGGTAAGCAGCCCCAGCATTTT. It codes for CASSLGTGGKQPQHF.

In its sample, this clone was seen once. The genes are TRBV5-5 and TRBJ2-3; TRBD1 agrees at 12 bases. This CDR3 has 19 amino acids. V was pared by 4 bases and J by 0 bases, with 12 bases of the junction left unmatched. Germline-derived CDR1 and CDR2 are SGHKS and YYEKEE (reference sequence). The CDR3 reads CASSERPGTGGPSTDTQYF. The CDR3 DNA reads as TGTGCCAGCAGCGAGCGCCCCGGGACAGGGGGCCCTAGCACAGATACGCAGTATTTT.

This clone was detected a few times. This chain links TRBV24-1 with TRBJ2-1; D is possibly TRBD1 (6 bases). Germline CDR1 KGHDR, CDR2 SFDVKD. V lost 2 bases to trimming and J lost 15 bases, with 22 bases between them. The CDR3 runs 15 residues. In DNA, the CDR3 is TGTGCCACCAGTGATTCTCTGGCAAAAAACAGGGAATTGTTCTTC. Encoded protein: CATSDSLAKNRELFF.

The chain joins TRBV5-1 to TRBJ2-5; 9 bases are shared with TRBD2. The CDR3 loop spans 17 amino acids. Germline CDR1 and CDR2: SGHRS and YFSETQ. With V trimmed by 7 bases and J by 3 bases, 16 bases remained unmatched. The CDR3 DNA follows: TGCGCCAGCTCTAATCGACAAGCGGGGGGTAGTAAAGAGACCCAGTACTTC. Translating gives CASSNRQAGGSKETQYF.

V and J are TRBV4-1 and TRBJ1-6, with D perhaps TRBD1 (5 bases). Trimming removed 0 bases from V and 8 bases from J, with 14 bases in between. Germline V lookup: CDR1 MGHRA, CDR2 YSYEKL. This CDR3 has 16 amino acids. The CDR3 spells CASSQEGAGRDSPLHF. The DNA of the CDR3 is TGCGCCAGCAGCCAAGAAGGGGCAGGACGCGATTCACCCCTCCACTTT.

The chain employs TRBV7-3 and TRBJ1-1, with D possibly being TRBD1 (5 bases). CDR3 size: 14 residues. Germline V gene lookup returns CDR1 SGHTA and CDR2 FQGTGA. V dropped 2 bases and J dropped 6 bases, with 13 bases sitting between them. In nucleotides, the CDR3 is TGTGCCAGCAGCTTATCTCAGGGTTACCCTGAAGCTTTCTTT. Its translation is CASSLSQGYPEAFF.

This clone was recorded only once. The V and J genes are TRBV19 and TRBJ2-1; D gene unclear. The CDR3 covers 14 residues. The germline V gene has CDR1 LNHDA and CDR2 SQIVND (reference sequence). Trimming removed 10 bases from V and 0 bases from J, with 13 bases in between. The CDR3, as DNA: TGTGCCACCCTGACTGAGGACTCCTACAATGAGCAGTTCTTC. This gives the protein CATLTEDSYNEQFF.

The genes are TRBV5-1 and TRBJ2-5; 11 nucleotides line up with TRBD2. Germline CDR1 is SGHRS and CDR2 is YFSETQ. The CDR3 has 16 amino acids. V lost 3 bases to trimming and J lost 2 bases; unmatched junction nucleotides: 6. CDR3 sequence (DNA): TGCGCCAGCAGCTCCGTCACTAGCGGGGGTCAAGAGACCCAGTACTTC. This translates into CASSSVTSGGQETQYF.

The chain carries TRBV5-1 and TRBJ2-7, with D possibly being TRBD1 (5 bases). The CDR3 sequence is 16 residues long. Germline V gene sequence: CDR1 SGHRS, CDR2 YFSETQ. V shed 4 bases and J shed 0 bases, with 17 bases lying between them. The CDR3 is CASSQDIRVSSYEQYF. As DNA, the CDR3 is TGCGCCAGCAGCCAGGACATCAGGGTTAGCTCCTACGAGCAGTACTTC.

The rearrangement joins TRBV7-2 to TRBJ2-7; a possible D gene is TRBD2 (5 bases). V shed 8 bases and J shed 2 bases, with 13 bases lying between them. This CDR3 is 13 amino acids long. From germline, CDR1 is SGHTA and CDR2 FQGNSA. The CDR3 coding sequence is TGTGCCAGCCCCCGGGGTCTCCCCTACGAGCAGTACTTC. Residues: CASPRGLPYEQYF. The whole variable domain, filled in from reference TRBV7-2 and TRBJ2-7, reads GAGVSQSPSNKVTEKGKDVELRCDPISGHTALYWYRQSLGQGLEFLIYFQGNSAPDKSGLPSDRFSAERTGGSVSTLTIQRTQQEDSAVYLCASPRGLPYEQYFGPGTRLTVT.

This clone was recorded only once. The chain has TRBV5-6 and TRBJ1-2, with TRBD1 matching 7 bases. This CDR3 is built from 15 residues. The V gene's germline CDR1 is SGHDT and CDR2 YYEEEE. The V segment lost 1 base and the J segment 6 bases; nucleotides outside the gene matches: 9. CDR3: CASSLSGTARHGYTF. CDR3 nucleotide sequence: TGTGCCAGCAGCTTGTCCGGGACAGCACGTCATGGCTACACCTTC.

V gene TRBV5-1 combines with J gene TRBJ2-7, with D possibly TRBD1 on 7 matching bases. The ends were cut back, 7 bases at V and 6 bases at J, with 14 bases in the middle. In germline, CDR1 is SGHRS, CDR2 YFSETQ. The CDR3 length is 12 residues. CDR3 in DNA: TGCGCCAGCCTCAGGGGGGAGAGCGAGCAGTACGTC. It specifies CASLRGESEQYV.

This clone was observed once. The J gene is TRBJ2-3, the V gene TRBV2; 10 nucleotides match TRBD2. Germline values: CDR1 SNHLY, CDR2 FYNNEI. After removal of 6 bases from V and 8 bases from J, the junction contained 11 bases not matched to a gene. There are 15 residues in the CDR3. CDR3: CASRFQAGGSGTQYF. CDR3 DNA sequence: TGTGCCAGCAGGTTCCAAGCGGGGGGGTCCGGTACGCAGTATTTT.

The chain is built from TRBV11-2 and TRBJ2-1; 8 nucleotides align to TRBD2. Trimming cost V 8 bases and J 9 bases; bases outside gene matches: 6. CDR3 size: 12 residues. Germline V lookup: CDR1 SGHAT, CDR2 FQNNGV. The CDR3, as DNA: TGTGCCAGCTTAGGGACTAGTAGTGAGCAGTTCTTC. It specifies CASLGTSSEQFF.

This sequence joins TRBV28 and TRBJ1-5, with 8 bases that match TRBD1. CDR1 is MDHEN and CDR2 is SYDVKM in the germline V gene. The CDR3 is made up of 16 amino acids. V gave up 5 bases and J gave up 2 bases; unmatched junction bases: 8. Here the CDR3 reads CASSVQGAQGNQPQHF. CDR3 bases: TGTGCCAGCAGTGTGCAGGGGGCGCAGGGCAATCAGCCCCAGCATTTT.

This clone was counted once. This chain uses TRBV19 with TRBJ1-1; D is possibly TRBD1 (6 bases). V was trimmed by 3 bases and J by 4 bases, leaving 15 bases between them. The CDR3 is 15 amino acids. Germline V lookup: CDR1 LNHDA, CDR2 SQIVND (reference sequence). CDR3 bases: TGTGCCAGTAGTATGGTAAGGGGGTTGGGCACTGAAGCTTTCTTT. Its translation: CASSMVRGLGTEAFF.

The chain employs TRBV7-6 and TRBJ1-1, with D perhaps matching TRBD1 (6 bases). The germline CDR1 and CDR2 sequences are SGHVS and FNYEAQ. CDR3 length: 13 residues. V was pared by 5 bases and J by 2 bases, with 9 bases between. CDR3 in DNA: TGTGCCAGCAGCCAGGGGACCAACACTGAAGCTTTCTTT. It specifies CASSQGTNTEAFF. Variable domain in full (rest from reference TRBV7-6 and TRBJ1-1): GAGVSQSPRYKVTKRGQDVALRCDPISGHVSLYWYRQALGQGPEFLTYFNYEAQQDKSGLPNDRFSAERPEGSISTLTIQRTEQRDSAMYRCASSQGTNTEAFFGQGTRLTVV.

The J gene is TRBJ2-7, the V gene TRBV10-3; D unresolved. Trimming removed 0 bases from V and 3 bases from J, with 9 bases in between. CDR1 is ENHRY, CDR2 SYGVKD, per germline. The CDR3 spans 14 residues. CDR3 nucleotide sequence: TGTGCCATCAGTGAGTCCAGGTCTTTCTACGAGCAGTACTTC. This sequence encodes CAISESRSFYEQYF.

The J gene is TRBJ2-4, the V gene TRBV19, with D perhaps matching TRBD1 (6 bases). V was trimmed by 4 bases and J by 2 bases, leaving 18 bases between them. Germline V gene sequence: CDR1 LNHDA, CDR2 SQIVND (reference sequence). The CDR3 extends over 17 amino acids. CDR3 sequence (DNA): TGTGCCAGTAGTACCTCAGGACAGCTGCCTTCCAAAAACATTCAGTACTTC. Translation gives CASSTSGQLPSKNIQYF.